Listed below are T cell receptor beta chains from one sample, sequenced in a study of blood T cell repertoires in COVID-19. Data came from immunoSEQ multiplex PCR; TCRdb stores just in-frame clones and leaves some out. The sample lists 400,000 to 450,000 clones; approximately 90% were seen once. Material: peripheral blood. Receptors were obtained from a woman under 40 with active or convalescent COVID-19. The CDR3 runs from the conserved cysteine through the conserved F or W. D genes are given only for firm matches. The size entry is marked missing in some rows and otherwise reads once, few, many or a size class.

CASSFRDFNNSPLHF TGTGCCAGCAGCTTCCGGGACTTCAATAATTCACCCCTCCACTTT TRBJ1-6 - - TRBV5-5
CASSLRQGGWTDTQYF TGTGCCAGCAGCCTCAGACAGGGGGGGTGGACAGATACGCAGTATTTT TRBJ2-3 - TRBD1 TRBV9
CASSLDTGHQPQHF TGTGCCAGCAGCTTAGATACAGGGCACCAGCCCCAGCATTTT TRBJ1-5 - - TRBV7-8
CASSSSGQGSYGYTF TGTGCCAGCAGCTCATCGGGACAGGGATCCTATGGCTACACCTTC TRBJ1-2 - TRBD1 TRBV5-6
CASTLYWRRNTEAFF TGTGCCAGCACCCTATACTGGAGGCGGAACACTGAAGCTTTCTTT TRBJ1-1 - - TRBV27
CASSFRGTGELFF TGTGCCAGCAGTTTTCGGGGAACCGGGGAGCTGTTTTTT TRBJ2-2 - - TRBV2
CTSSQEYGRLASSYEQYF TGCACCAGCAGCCAAGAGTACGGGCGGCTAGCGAGCTCCTACGAGCAGTACTTC TRBJ2-7 few - TRBV1
CASSPFVAGNNEQFF TGTGCCAGCAGCCCCTTCGTAGCGGGGAACAATGAGCAGTTCTTC TRBJ2-1 - TRBD2 TRBV11-2
CASSFLDLSHEQFF TGTGCCAGCAGCTTTCTGGACTTGTCCCATGAGCAGTTCTTC TRBJ2-1 once - TRBV7-2
CASAPGQTNNQPQHF TGTGCCAGCGCGCCGGGACAGACTAACAATCAGCCCCAGCATTTT TRBJ1-5 - TRBD1 TRBV27
CASRRDGLNTEAFF TGCGCCAGCCGGCGGGACGGATTGAACACTGAAGCTTTCTTT TRBJ1-1 - - TRBV10-2
CASSYAEGQEYF TGTGCCAGCAGTTACGCGGAGGGCCAGGAATACTTC TRBJ2-7 - - TRBV6-2/TRBV6-3
CASSSPQGGFTYEQYF TGCGCCAGCAGCTCGCCCCAGGGGGGATTCACCTACGAGCAGTACTTC TRBJ2-7 - - TRBV5-1
CASSLAGGPLEQYF TGTGCCAGCAGCTTGGCGGGAGGGCCTCTCGAGCAGTACTTC TRBJ2-7 - TRBD2 TRBV13
CASSAQGLNTEAFF TGCGCCAGCAGTGCCCAGGGGTTGAACACTGAAGCTTTCTTT TRBJ1-1 - - TRBV10-1
CASSFGGDLLHEAFF TGCGCCAGCAGCTTTGGCGGGGATCTACTACATGAAGCTTTCTTT TRBJ1-1 - - TRBV5-1
CASSIGWTENTEAFF TGTGCCAGCAGTATCGGGTGGACAGAGAACACTGAAGCTTTCTTT TRBJ1-1 once - TRBV2
CASSYGKSGNTIYF TGTGCCAGCAGCTACGGGAAATCTGGAAACACCATATATTTT TRBJ1-3 - - TRBV7-9
CASSLQGPSEQYF TGTGCCAGCTCACTCCAGGGGCCGTCCGAGCAGTACTTC TRBJ2-7 - - TRBV18
CASTWGADGKLFF TGTGCCAGTACTTGGGGCGCGGATGGGAAACTGTTTTTT TRBJ1-4 - - TRBV19
CARSIGLAGEFNEQYF TGTGCCAGAAGCATCGGACTAGCGGGAGAATTCAACGAGCAGTACTTC TRBJ2-7 once TRBD2 TRBV5-3
CAWSVGLEQINTEAFF TGTGCCTGGAGTGTAGGCCTGGAACAGATTAACACTGAAGCTTTCTTT TRBJ1-1 - - TRBV30
CASSQGSTAYYGYTF TGTGCCAGCAGCCAAGGCTCTACAGCCTACTATGGCTACACCTTC TRBJ1-2 - - TRBV4-2
CSASLAVTGETQYF TGCAGTGCTAGTCTAGCTGTAACGGGAGAGACCCAGTACTTC TRBJ2-5 - - TRBV20-1
CASREGALAQHF TGTGCCAGCAGGGAAGGTGCTTTAGCCCAGCATTTT TRBJ1-5 - - TRBV6-1
CASSVSHELINEKLFF TGTGCCAGTAGTGTAAGTCACGAGCTTATTAATGAAAAACTGTTTTTT TRBJ1-4 - - TRBV19
CASSIVAGAVLGNEQFF TGTGCCAGCAGCATAGTAGCGGGAGCTGTTTTGGGGAATGAGCAGTTCTTC TRBJ2-1 - TRBD2 TRBV7-8
CASSPQGLGNEQFF TGCGCCAGCAGCCCGCAGGGTTTGGGCAATGAGCAGTTCTTC TRBJ2-1 - - TRBV5-1
CASSQTTGDNSPLHF TGCGCCAGCAGCCAAACGACAGGGGATAATTCACCCCTCCACTTT TRBJ1-6 - TRBD1 TRBV4-1
CASSLSPGGDPFGYTF TGTGCCAGCAGTTTATCGCCAGGGGGCGACCCGTTTGGCTACACCTTC TRBJ1-2 - TRBD1 TRBV27
CASSLNPGQGGYNEQFF TGTGCCAGCAGCTTGAACCCGGGACAGGGTGGCTACAATGAGCAGTTCTTC TRBJ2-1 - TRBD1 TRBV5-6
CASTESAGVHRSGYTF TGCGCCAGCACCGAATCCGCAGGGGTTCATCGTTCTGGCTACACCTTC TRBJ1-2 - - TRBV10-2
CASSQDEGLLYQETQYF TGCGCCAGCAGCCAAGATGAAGGACTCCTGTACCAAGAGACCCAGTACTTC TRBJ2-5 - - TRBV4-1
CASSRDSATNEKLFF TGTGCCAGCAGCCGGGACAGTGCAACTAATGAAAAACTGTTTTTT TRBJ1-4 - TRBD1 TRBV4-2
CASSMRTGGIGYTF TGTGCCAGCAGTATGCGGACAGGGGGCATTGGCTACACCTTC TRBJ1-2 - TRBD1 TRBV2
CASSSMAGETQYF TGTGCCAGCAGCTCCATGGCGGGAGAGACCCAGTACTTC TRBJ2-5 - - TRBV7-9
CASSEYSGSYEQYF TGTGCCAGCAGTGAATATAGCGGAAGTTACGAGCAGTACTTC TRBJ2-7 - - TRBV6-4
CASSWGGRKNEAFF TGTGCCAGCAGTTGGGGGGGACGGAAAAACGAAGCTTTCTTT TRBJ1-1 - - TRBV27
CASSELAGTQYF TGTGCCAGCAGTGAATTAGCGGGGACCCAGTACTTC TRBJ2-5 - TRBD2 TRBV6-1
CASRSTSGANILTF TGCGCCAGCAGATCAACCTCTGGGGCCAACATCCTGACTTTC TRBJ2-6 - - TRBV4-1
CASSWAGAYQETQYF TGTGCCAGTAGCTGGGCAGGGGCGTACCAAGAGACCCAGTACTTC TRBJ2-5 once - TRBV19
CASSQEFDEQFF TGTGCCAGCAGCCAAGAGTTCGATGAGCAGTTCTTC TRBJ2-1 - - TRBV14